This TCR beta chain was sequenced during a study of T cells in Graves' hyperthyroidism and ophthalmopathy. A patient was excluded if there was uncontrolled infection, other autoimmune disease, pregnancy or lactation. Findings of the study overall: In the blood, most expanded thyroid clonotypes above 0.001 appeared as well. Separating ophthalmopathy from stable hyperthyroidism was achieved by a 13 V-J model.

This clonotype has just a few counts. Its target is unknown. The CDR3 consists of 12 residues. Germline values: CDR1 DFQATT, CDR2 SNEGSKA (reference sequence). V gave up 6 bases and J gave up 0 bases, with 8 bases separating them. Amplification of TCR beta CDR3 regions was performed using RNA transcripts as template. A set of HTBI primers served as the primers for a first-round RT-PCR of the TCR CDR3. TCRdb re-derived calls from the multiplex PCR reads in MiXCR, one entry per CDR3 protein. The profile shows around 660,000 distinct CDR3 sequences, roughly 46% of them singletons. This chain joins TRBV20-1 and TRBJ1-1; D not certain. The sample comprised peripheral blood or thyroid tissue (not recorded which). This TCR was recovered from an adult man with Graves' disease, either hyperthyroidism or ophthalmopathy (not recorded which). The CDR3 region has the DNA TGCAGTGCGTCAGACATGAACACTGAAGCTTTCTTT. Translating it yields CSASDMNTEAFF.